This T cell receptor (beta chain) was sequenced during a study of blood T cell repertoires in COVID-19. Study details: Researchers got acute and convalescent COVID-19 samples from the United States, Italy and Spain. PBMCs, B-cell-depleted T cells, or T cells were the source of the cDNA or gDNA that made up the material.

In the study's own analysis: Scientists estimated how many nucleated cells there were by amplifying reference gene primers. Produced via immunoSEQ multiplex PCR; TCRdb's table is partial and in-frame only. V, J and clone size derive from that table, while D and trimming were established from the DNA sequence. Here the sample spans around 100,000 clones, 80% to 90% being singletons. This TCR derives from a man aged 50 to 59 with acute or convalescent COVID-19. The sequenced sample was peripheral blood.

The CDR3 here is CASSLGAASGNTIYF. CDR3 nucleotides: TGTGCCAGCAGCCTAGGGGCAGCCTCTGGAAACACCATATATTTT. The chain is built from TRBV9 and TRBJ1-3, with D tentatively TRBD1 (5 bases). The length of the CDR3 is 15 residues. The germline gives CDR1 SGDLS, CDR2 YYNGEE. Trimming cost V 4 bases and J 0 bases, with 11 bases left between them.